This T cell receptor (beta chain) is from a study of T cells expressing NK-cell markers. Study findings and constraints: Six or seven donors showed dominant NKG2C+ clonotypes comprising about 1.0-7.5% of their CD8+ T cells.

TCRdb reprocessed the 5' RACE reads and stores each CDR3 protein as one record, lacking DNA. The sample table includes roughly 420,000 distinct CDR3 sequences. There are 11 residues in the CDR3. The germline V gene has CDR1 LGHNA and CDR2 YSLEER. About this clonotype: Its specificity is not known.

Sequencing used blood T cells: a sorted CD56 or NKG2C T cell subset, CD4+ or CD8+ T cells, or bulk PBMC T cells (not recorded which). This TCR derives from a woman between 18 and 70 years old in good health. J is TRBJ1-1 and V is TRBV4-3. The CDR3: CASSKGVEAFF.